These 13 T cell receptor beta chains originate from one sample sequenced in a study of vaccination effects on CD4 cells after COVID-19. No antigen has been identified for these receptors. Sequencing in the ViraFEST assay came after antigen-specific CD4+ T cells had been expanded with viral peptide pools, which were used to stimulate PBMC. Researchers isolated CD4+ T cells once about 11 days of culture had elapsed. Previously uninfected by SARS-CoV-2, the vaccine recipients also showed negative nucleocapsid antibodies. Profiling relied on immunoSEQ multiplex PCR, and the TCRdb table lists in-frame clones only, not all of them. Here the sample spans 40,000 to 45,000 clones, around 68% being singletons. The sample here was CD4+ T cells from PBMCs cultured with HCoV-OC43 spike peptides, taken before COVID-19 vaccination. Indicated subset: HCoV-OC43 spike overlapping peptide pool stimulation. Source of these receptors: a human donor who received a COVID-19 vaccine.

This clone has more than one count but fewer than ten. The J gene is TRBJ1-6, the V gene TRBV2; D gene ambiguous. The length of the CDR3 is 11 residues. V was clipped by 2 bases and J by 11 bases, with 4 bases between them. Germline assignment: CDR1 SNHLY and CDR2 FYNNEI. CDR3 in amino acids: CASSEMTPLHF. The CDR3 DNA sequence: TGTGCCAGCAGTGAAATGACACCCCTCCACTTT. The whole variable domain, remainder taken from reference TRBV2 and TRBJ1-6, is EPEVTQTPSHQVTQMGQEVILRCVPISNHLYFYWYRQILGQKVEFLVSFYNNEISEKSEIFDDQFSVERPDGSNFTLKIRSTKLEDSAMYFCASSEMTPLHFGNGTRLTVT.

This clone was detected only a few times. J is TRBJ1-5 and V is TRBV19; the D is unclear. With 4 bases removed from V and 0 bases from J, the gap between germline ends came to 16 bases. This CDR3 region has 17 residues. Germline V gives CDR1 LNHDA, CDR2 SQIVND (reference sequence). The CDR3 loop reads CASSTGPFFNSNQPQHF. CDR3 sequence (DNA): TGTGCCAGTAGTACGGGTCCCTTTTTTAATAGCAATCAGCCCCAGCATTTT.

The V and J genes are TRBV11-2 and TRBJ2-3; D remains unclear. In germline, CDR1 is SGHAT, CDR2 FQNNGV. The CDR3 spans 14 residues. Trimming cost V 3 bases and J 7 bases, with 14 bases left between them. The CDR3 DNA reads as TGTGCCAGCAGCTTCACAACTCCTCTCAATACGCAGTATTTT. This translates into CASSFTTPLNTQYF.

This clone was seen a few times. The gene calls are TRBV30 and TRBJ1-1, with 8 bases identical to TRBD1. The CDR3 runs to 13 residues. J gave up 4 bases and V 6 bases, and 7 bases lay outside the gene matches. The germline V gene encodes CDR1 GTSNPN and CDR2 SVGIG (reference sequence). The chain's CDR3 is CACTGGPATEAFF. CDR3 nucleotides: TGTGCCTGCACAGGGGGGCCGGCCACTGAAGCTTTCTTT.

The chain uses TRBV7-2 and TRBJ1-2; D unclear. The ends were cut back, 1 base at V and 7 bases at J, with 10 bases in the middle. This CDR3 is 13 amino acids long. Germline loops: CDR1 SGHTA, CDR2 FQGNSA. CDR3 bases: TGTGCCAGCAGCTTAGATGGCCTGGGTGGCTACACCTTC. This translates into CASSLDGLGGYTF.

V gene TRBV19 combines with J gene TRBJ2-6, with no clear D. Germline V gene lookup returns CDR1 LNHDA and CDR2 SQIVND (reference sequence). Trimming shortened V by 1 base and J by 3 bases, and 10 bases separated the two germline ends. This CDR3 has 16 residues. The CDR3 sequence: CASSIGRLGGANVLTF. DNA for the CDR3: TGTGCCAGTAGTATAGGTCGGCTCGGTGGGGCCAACGTCCTGACTTTC.

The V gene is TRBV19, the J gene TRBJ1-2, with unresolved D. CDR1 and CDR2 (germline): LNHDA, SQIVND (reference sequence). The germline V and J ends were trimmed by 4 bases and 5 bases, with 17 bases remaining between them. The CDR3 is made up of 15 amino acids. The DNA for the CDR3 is TGTGCCAGTAGTACTACCGGGAGATCTATTTATGGCTACACCTTC. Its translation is CASSTTGRSIYGYTF.

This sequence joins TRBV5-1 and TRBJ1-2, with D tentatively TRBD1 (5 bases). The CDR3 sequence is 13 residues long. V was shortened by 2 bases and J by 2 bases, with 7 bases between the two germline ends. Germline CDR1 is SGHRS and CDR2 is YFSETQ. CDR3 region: CASSFQGNYGYTF. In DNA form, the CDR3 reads TGCGCCAGCAGCTTTCAGGGAAACTATGGCTACACCTTC.

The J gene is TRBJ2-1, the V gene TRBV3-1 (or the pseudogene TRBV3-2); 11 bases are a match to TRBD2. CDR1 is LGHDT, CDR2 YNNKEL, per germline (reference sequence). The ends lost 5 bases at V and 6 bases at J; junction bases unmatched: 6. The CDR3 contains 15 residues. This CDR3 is CASSGGTSGFNEQFF. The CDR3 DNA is TGTGCCAGCAGCGGGGGGACTAGCGGTTTCAATGAGCAGTTCTTC.

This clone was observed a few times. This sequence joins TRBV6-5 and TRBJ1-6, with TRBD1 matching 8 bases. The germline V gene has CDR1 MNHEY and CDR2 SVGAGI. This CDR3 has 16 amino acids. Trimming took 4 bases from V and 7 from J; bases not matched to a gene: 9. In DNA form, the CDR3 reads TGTGCCAGCAGTTCCCGACAGGGGCTAGGGAATTCACCCCTCCACTTT. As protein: CASSSRQGLGNSPLHF.

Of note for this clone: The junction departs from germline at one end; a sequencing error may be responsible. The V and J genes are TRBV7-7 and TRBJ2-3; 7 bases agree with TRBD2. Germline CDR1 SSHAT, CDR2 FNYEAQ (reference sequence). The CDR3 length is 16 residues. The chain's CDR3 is CASSPRSSGGTDTQYF. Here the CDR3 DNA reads TGTGCTAGCAGCCCCAGGAGTTCCGGGGGGACAGATACGCAGTATTTT.

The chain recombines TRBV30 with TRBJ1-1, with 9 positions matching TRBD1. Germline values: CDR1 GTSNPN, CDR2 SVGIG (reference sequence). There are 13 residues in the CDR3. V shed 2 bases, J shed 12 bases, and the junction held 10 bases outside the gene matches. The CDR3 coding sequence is TGTGCCTGGAGTATGGGACAGGGTGGAATATCTTTCTTT. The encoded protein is CAWSMGQGGISFF.

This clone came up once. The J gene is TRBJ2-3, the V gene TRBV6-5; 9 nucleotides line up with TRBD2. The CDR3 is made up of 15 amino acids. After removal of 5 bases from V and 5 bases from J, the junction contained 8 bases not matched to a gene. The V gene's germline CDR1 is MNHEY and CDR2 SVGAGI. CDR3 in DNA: TGTGCCAGCAGTCTTGGGCGGGGGGGCGGAGATACGCAGTATTTT. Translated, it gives CASSLGRGGGDTQYF.